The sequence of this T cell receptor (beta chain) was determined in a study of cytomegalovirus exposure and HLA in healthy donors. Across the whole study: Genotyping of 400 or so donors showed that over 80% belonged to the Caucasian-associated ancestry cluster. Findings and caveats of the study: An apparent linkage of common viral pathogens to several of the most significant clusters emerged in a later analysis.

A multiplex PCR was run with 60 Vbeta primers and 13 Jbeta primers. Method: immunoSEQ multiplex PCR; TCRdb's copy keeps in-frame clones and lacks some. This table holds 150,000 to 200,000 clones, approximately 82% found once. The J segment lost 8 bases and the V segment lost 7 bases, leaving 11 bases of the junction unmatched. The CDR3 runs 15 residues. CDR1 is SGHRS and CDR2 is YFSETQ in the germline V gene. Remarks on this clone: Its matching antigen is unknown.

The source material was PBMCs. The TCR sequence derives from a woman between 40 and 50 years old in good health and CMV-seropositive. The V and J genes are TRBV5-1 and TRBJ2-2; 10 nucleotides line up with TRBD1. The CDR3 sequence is CASRGGQGEIGELFF. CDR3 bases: TGCGCCAGCCGAGGTGGACAGGGGGAAATAGGGGAGCTGTTTTTT.